This T cell receptor (beta chain) comes out of a study of PD-1 blockade in mismatch repair-deficient tumors. Overall study context: Patients had more than ten mismatch repair-deficient cancer types, all previously treated and progressing.

There are 15 residues in the CDR3. Deletions cut 2 bases from V and 5 bases from J, with 15 bases between. The germline V gene encodes CDR1 GTSNPN and CDR2 SVGIG (reference sequence). PCR or immunohistochemistry showed mismatch repair deficiency in every enrolled patient. Three pembrolizumab responders had their TCRs sequenced. Note on this clone: Its antigen is still unknown.

Study-wide findings and caveats: Tumor-resident clones, often absent from pretreatment blood, expanded after pembrolizumab and then contracted.

TCRdb's copy holds only in-frame clones and misses some; the assay was immunoSEQ multiplex PCR. This table has around 110,000 clones, 65% to 80% appearing once. This receptor was taken from an adult with mismatch repair-deficient cancer. The sample here was peripheral blood, taken just over 59 weeks after starting pembrolizumab. This chain uses TRBV30 with TRBJ1-4; D ambiguous. As DNA, the CDR3 is TGTGCCTGGAGTCGGCAGGAGGGAACCAATGAAAAACTGTTTTTT. Translating it yields CAWSRQEGTNEKLFF.